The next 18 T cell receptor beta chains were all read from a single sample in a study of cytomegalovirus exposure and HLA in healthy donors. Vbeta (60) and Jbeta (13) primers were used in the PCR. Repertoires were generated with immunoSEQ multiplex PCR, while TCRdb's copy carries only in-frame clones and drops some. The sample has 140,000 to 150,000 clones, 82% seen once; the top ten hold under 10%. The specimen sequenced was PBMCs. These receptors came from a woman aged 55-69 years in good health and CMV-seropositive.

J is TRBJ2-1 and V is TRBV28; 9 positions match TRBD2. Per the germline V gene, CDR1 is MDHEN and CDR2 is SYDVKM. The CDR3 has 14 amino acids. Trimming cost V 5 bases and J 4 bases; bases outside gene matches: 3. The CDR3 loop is CASSEREEYNEQFF. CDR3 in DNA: TGTGCCAGCAGTGAGCGGGAGGAGTACAATGAGCAGTTCTTC. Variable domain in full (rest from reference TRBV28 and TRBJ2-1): DVKVTQSSRYLVKRTGEKVFLECVQDMDHENMFWYRQDPGLGLRLIYFSYDVKMKEKGDIPEGYSVSREKKERFSLILESASTNQTSMYLCASSEREEYNEQFFGPGTRLTVL.

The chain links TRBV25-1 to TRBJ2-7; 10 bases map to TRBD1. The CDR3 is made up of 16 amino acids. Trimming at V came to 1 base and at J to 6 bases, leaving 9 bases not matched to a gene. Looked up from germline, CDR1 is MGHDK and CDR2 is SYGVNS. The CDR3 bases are TGTGCCAGCAGTGAATTCCCAGGGACAGGGGTATCCGAGCAGTACTTC. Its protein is CASSEFPGTGVSEQYF.

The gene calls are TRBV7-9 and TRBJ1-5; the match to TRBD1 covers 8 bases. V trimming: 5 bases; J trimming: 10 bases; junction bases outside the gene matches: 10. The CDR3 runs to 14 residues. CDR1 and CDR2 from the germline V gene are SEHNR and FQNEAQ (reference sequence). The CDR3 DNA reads TGTGCCAGCAGCCCGGACAGGGCCTCCTCCCCCCAGCATTTT. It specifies CASSPDRASSPQHF.

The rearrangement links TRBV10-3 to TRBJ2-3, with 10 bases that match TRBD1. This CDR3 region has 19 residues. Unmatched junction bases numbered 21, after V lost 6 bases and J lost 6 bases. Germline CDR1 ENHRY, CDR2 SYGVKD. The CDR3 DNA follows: TGTGCCATCAGCGATAACCGGGACAGGGGCCCCGTCCCTCCGGATACGCAGTATTTT. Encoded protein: CAISDNRDRGPVPPDTQYF.

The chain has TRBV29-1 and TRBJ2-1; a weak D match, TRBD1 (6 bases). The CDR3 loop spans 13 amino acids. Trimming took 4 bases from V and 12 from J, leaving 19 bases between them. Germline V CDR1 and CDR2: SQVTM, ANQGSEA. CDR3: CSVGSLDSPRQFF. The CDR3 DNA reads TGCAGCGTTGGAAGCCTGGACAGCCCGCGGCAGTTCTTC.

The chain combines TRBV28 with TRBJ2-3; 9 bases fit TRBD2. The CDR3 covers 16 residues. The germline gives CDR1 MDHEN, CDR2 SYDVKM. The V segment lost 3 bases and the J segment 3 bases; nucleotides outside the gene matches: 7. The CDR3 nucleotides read TGTGCCAGCAGTTTTTCTAGCGGGATTTTGACAGATACGCAGTATTTT. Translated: CASSFSSGILTDTQYF.

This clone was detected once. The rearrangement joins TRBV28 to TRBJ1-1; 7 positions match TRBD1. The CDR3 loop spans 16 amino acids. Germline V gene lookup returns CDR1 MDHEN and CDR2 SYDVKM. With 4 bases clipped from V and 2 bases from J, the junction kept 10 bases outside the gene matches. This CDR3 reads CASSSPRQGSNTEAFF. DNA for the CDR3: TGTGCCAGCAGTTCCCCCCGACAGGGTTCTAACACTGAAGCTTTCTTT.

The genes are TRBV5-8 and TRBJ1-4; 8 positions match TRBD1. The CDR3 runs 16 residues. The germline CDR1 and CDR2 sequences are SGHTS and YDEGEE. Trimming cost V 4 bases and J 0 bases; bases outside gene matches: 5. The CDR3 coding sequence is TGTGCCAGCAGCCATGGGACAGGAGCAACTAATGAAAAACTGTTTTTT. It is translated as CASSHGTGATNEKLFF.

CDR3 region: CASSLRGQGTDTQYF. CDR3 nucleotides: TGTGCCAGCAGCTTAAGGGGTCAGGGCACAGATACGCAGTATTTT. The chain links TRBV7-2 to TRBJ2-3, with D maybe TRBD1 (5 bases). The CDR3 sequence is 15 residues long. CDR1 and CDR2 from the germline V gene are SGHTA and FQGNSA. Trimming removed 2 bases at V and 1 base at J, with 10 bases between.

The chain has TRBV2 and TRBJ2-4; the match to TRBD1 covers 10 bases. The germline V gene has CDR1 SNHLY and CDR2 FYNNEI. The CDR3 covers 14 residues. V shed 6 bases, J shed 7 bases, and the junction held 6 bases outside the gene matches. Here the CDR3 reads CASSVDRGWNIQYF. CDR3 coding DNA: TGTGCCAGCAGCGTGGACAGGGGGTGGAACATTCAGTACTTC.

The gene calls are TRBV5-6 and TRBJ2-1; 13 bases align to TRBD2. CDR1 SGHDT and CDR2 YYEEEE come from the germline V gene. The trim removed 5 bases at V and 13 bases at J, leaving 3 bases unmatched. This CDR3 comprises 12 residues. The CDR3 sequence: CASSPGLAGQFF. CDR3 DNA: TGTGCCAGCAGTCCGGGACTAGCGGGACAGTTCTTC.

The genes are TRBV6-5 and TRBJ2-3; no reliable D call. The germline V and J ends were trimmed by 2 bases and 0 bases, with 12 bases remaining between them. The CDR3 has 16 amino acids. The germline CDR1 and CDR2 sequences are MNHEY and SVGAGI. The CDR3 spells CASSYGQSPSTDTQYF. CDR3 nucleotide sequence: TGTGCCAGCAGTTACGGGCAGAGCCCTAGCACAGATACGCAGTATTTT.

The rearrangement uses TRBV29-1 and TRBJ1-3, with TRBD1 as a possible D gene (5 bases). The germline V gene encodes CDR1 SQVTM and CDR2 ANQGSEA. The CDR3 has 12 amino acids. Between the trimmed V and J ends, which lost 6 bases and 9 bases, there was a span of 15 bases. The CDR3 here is CSVGRRIITIYF. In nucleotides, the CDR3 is TGCAGCGTGGGGCGGCGGATTATCACCATATATTTT. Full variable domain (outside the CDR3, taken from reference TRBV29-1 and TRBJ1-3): SAVISQKPSRDICQRGTSLTIQCQVDSQVTMMFWYRQQPGQSLTLIATANQGSEATYESGFVIDKFPISRPNLTFSTLTVSNMSPEDSSIYLCSVGRRIITIYFGEGSWLTVV.

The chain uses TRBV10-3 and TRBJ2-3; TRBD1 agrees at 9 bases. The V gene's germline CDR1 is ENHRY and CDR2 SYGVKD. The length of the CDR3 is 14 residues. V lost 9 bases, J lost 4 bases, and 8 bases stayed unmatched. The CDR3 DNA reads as TGTGCCATTAGGGGGACAGGGCAGGCAGATACGCAGTATTTT. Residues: CAIRGTGQADTQYF.

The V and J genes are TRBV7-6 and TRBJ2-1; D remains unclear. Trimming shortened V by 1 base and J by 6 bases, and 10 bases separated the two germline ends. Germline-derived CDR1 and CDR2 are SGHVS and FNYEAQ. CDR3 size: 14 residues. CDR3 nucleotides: TGTGCCAGCAGCTTAGGCGAATTAAGCAATGAGCAGTTCTTC. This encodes CASSLGELSNEQFF.

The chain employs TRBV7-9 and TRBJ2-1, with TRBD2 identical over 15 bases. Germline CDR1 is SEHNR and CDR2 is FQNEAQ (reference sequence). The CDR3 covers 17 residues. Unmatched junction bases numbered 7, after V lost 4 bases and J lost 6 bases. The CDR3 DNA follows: TGTGCCAGCAGCTCGCCGGGACTAGCGGGAGGCGGCAATGAGCAGTTCTTC. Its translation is CASSSPGLAGGGNEQFF.

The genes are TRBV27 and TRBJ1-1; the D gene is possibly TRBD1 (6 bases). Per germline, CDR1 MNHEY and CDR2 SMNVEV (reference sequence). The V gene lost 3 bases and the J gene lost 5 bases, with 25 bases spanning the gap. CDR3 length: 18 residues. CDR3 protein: CASSFLLNSGGARTEAFF. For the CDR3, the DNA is TGTGCCAGCAGTTTCCTTCTGAATTCTGGGGGGGCAAGGACTGAAGCTTTCTTT.

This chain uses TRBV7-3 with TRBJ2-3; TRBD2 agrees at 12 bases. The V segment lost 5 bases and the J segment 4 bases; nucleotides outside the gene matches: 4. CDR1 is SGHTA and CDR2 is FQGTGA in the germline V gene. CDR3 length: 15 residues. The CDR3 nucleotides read TGTGCCAGCAGCCTGACTAGCGGGAGACCAGATACGCAGTATTTT. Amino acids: CASSLTSGRPDTQYF.